This paragraph covers one T cell receptor beta chain sequence. This entry is derived from a study of control samples from healthy donors and cancer patients. The repertoire was sequenced with immunoSEQ multiplex PCR; TCRdb's copy has only in-frame clones and lacks some. The sample contains 100,000 to 150,000 clones, roughly 92% of which appear only once. The sequencing sample was made of blood. This TCR came from a man aged 18 to 30 in good health.

CDR3: CASSSTPEKNSYEQYF. CDR3 DNA: TGTGCCAGCAGTTCCACCCCAGAGAAAAACTCCTACGAGCAGTACTTC. This chain uses TRBV25-1 with TRBJ2-7, with D uncertain. The germline V gene encodes CDR1 MGHDK and CDR2 SYGVNS. V lost 5 bases and J 0 bases, leaving 17 bases between the germline ends. This CDR3 has 16 residues.